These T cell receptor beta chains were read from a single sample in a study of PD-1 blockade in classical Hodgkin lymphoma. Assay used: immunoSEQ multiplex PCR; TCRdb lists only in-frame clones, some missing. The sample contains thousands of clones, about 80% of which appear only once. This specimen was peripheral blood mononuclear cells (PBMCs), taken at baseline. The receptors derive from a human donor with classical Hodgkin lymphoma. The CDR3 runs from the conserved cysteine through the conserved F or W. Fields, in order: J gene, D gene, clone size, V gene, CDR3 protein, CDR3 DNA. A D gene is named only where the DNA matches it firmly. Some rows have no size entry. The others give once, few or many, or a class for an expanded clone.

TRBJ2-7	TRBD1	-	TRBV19	CATGTGVEQYF	TGTGCCACCGGGACAGGGGTGGAGCAGTACTTC
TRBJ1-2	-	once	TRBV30	CAWTAAPYGYTF	TGTGCCTGGACGGCAGCCCCCTATGGCTACACCTTC
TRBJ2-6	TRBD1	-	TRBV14	CASSPETGWSGANVLTF	TGTGCCAGCAGCCCCGAGACAGGGTGGTCTGGGGCCAACGTCCTGACTTTC
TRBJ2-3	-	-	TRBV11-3	CASSSQVGTDTQYF	TGTGCCAGCAGCTCTCAGGTGGGCACAGATACGCAGTATTTT
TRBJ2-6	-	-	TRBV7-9	CASSLGPSGANVLTF	TGTGCCAGCAGCTTAGGGCCTTCTGGGGCCAACGTCCTGACTTTC
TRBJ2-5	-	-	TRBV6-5	CASRNGLITKETQYF	TGTGCCAGCAGAAACGGACTGATTACCAAAGAGACCCAGTACTTC
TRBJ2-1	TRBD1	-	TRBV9	CASSDPKGQGKGYNEQFF	TGTGCCAGCAGCGACCCGAAGGGACAGGGAAAGGGTTACAATGAGCAGTTCTTC
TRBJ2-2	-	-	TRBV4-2	CASSQNPRGTGELFF	TGTGCCAGCAGCCAAAACCCCAGGGGAACCGGGGAGCTGTTTTTT
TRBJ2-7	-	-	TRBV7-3	CASNVGNEQYF	TGTGCCAGCAACGTAGGGAACGAGCAGTACTTC
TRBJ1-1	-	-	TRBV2	CASSPVGQLNTEAFF	TGTGCCAGCAGTCCTGTAGGACAACTAAACACTGAAGCTTTCTTT
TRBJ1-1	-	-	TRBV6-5	CASSYAGGMNTEAFF	TGTGCCAGCAGTTACGCAGGCGGGATGAACACTGAAGCTTTCTTT
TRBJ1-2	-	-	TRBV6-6	CASSYIRAEGYTF	TGTGCCAGCAGTTACATCCGGGCAGAGGGCTACACCTTC
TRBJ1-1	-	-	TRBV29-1	CSVWFTEAFF	TGCAGCGTTTGGTTCACTGAAGCTTTCTTT
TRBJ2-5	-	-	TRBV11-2	CASSLGLQETQYF	TGTGCCAGCAGTTTAGGACTGCAAGAGACCCAGTACTTC
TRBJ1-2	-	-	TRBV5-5	CASSQEGTPNYGYTF	TGTGCCAGCAGCCAGGAGGGGACCCCTAACTATGGCTACACCTTC
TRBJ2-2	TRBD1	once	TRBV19	CASSIGAGGPPGELFF	TGTGCCAGTAGTATAGGGGCAGGGGGTCCACCCGGGGAGCTGTTTTTT
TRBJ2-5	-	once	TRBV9	CASSRTGTTRGETQYF	TGTGCCAGCAGTCGAACCGGGACGACCCGGGGAGAGACCCAGTACTTC
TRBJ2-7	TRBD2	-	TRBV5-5	CASSLGLADSYEQYF	TGTGCCAGCAGCTTGGGACTAGCGGACTCCTACGAGCAGTACTTC
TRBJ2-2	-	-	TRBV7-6	CASSLRNSQTGELFF	TGTGCCAGCAGCTTGAGAAACTCCCAGACCGGGGAGCTGTTTTTT
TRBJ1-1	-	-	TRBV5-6	CASSLGQNEAFF	TGTGCCAGCAGCTTGGGGCAGAATGAGGCTTTCTTT
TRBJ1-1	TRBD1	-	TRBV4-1	CASRPGQMNTEAFF	TGCGCCAGCAGACCGGGACAGATGAACACTGAAGCTTTCTTT
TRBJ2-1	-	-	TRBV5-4	CASSWRAQGPNNEQFF	TGTGCCAGCAGCTGGAGGGCCCAGGGGCCGAACAATGAGCAGTTCTTC
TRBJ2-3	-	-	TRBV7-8	CASSLSAGRRSDTQYF	TGTGCCAGCAGCTTATCGGCGGGAAGGAGGTCGGATACGCAGTATTTT
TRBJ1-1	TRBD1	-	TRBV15	CATSRDPGQGNTEAFF	TGTGCCACCAGCAGAGATCCGGGACAGGGGAACACTGAAGCTTTCTTT
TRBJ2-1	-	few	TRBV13	CASSSTINEQFF	TGTGCCAGCAGTTCGACTATCAATGAGCAGTTCTTC
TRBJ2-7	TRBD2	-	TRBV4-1	CASSATLAREQYF	TGCGCCAGCAGCGCAACACTAGCGAGGGAGCAGTACTTC
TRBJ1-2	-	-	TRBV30	CAWTASWGPNYGYTF	TGTGCCTGGACGGCCTCGTGGGGCCCTAACTATGGCTACACCTTC
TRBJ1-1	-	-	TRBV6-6	CASTLVGGTEAFF	TGTGCCAGCACCCTAGTGGGGGGCACTGAAGCTTTCTTT
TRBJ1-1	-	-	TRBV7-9	CATVGAGGTEAFF	TGTGCCACCGTGGGGGCGGGGGGTACTGAAGCTTTCTTT
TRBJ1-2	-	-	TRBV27	CASSFTALSYGYTF	TGTGCCAGCAGTTTTACGGCATTGTCGTATGGCTACACCTTC
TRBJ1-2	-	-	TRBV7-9	CASSQGLYHGKNGYTF	TGTGCCAGCAGCCAGGGTCTATACCATGGAAAGAATGGCTACACCTTC
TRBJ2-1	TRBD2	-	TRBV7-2	CASSRTRTSGYNEQFF	TGTGCCAGCAGCCGTACCCGGACTAGCGGGTACAATGAGCAGTTCTTC
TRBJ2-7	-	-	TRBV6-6	CASSTSQGTYEQYF	TGTGCCAGCAGTACGTCTCAGGGGACCTACGAGCAGTACTTC
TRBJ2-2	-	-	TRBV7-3	CASQGSGELFF	TGTGCCTCCCAAGGGTCCGGGGAGCTGTTTTTT
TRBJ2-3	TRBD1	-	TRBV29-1	CSFRDRGHPGDTQYF	TGCAGCTTCCGGGACAGGGGGCATCCGGGAGATACGCAGTATTTT
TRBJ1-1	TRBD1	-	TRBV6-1	CASIRQGIMNTEAFF	TGTGCCAGCATAAGACAGGGAATCATGAACACTGAAGCTTTCTTT
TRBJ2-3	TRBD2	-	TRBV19	CASRFGGDTQYF	TGTGCCAGTAGGTTCGGGGGGGATACGCAGTATTTT
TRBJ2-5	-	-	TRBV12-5	CASSGVTETQYF	TGTGCTAGTTCAGGGGTGACCGAGACCCAGTACTTC
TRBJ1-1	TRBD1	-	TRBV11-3	CASSMRTGASLGTEAFF	TGTGCCAGCAGTATGAGGACAGGGGCATCGTTGGGCACTGAAGCTTTCTTT
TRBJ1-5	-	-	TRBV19	CASSIAKGIQPQHF	TGTGCCAGTAGTATCGCGAAGGGGATCCAGCCCCAGCATTTT
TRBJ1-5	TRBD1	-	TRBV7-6	CASSLGQGAGQPQHF	TGTGCCAGCAGCTTGGGACAGGGGGCAGGTCAGCCCCAGCATTTT
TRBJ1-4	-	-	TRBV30	CAWRTQPSTNEKLFF	TGTGCCTGGAGGACCCAGCCCTCAACTAATGAAAAACTGTTTTTT
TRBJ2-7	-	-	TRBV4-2	CASSQDQVLPEQYF	TGTGCCAGCAGCCAAGATCAAGTCCTGCCCGAGCAGTACTTC
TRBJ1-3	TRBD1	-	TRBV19	CASTTGQGSGNTIYF	TGTGCCAGTACCACCGGACAGGGGTCTGGAAACACCATATATTTT
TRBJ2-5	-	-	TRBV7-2	CASSLGAGLQETQYF	TGTGCCAGCAGCTTAGGTGCGGGACTCCAAGAGACCCAGTACTTC
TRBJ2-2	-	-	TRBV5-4	CASSFSAGELFF	TGTGCCAGCAGCTTCTCGGCCGGGGAGCTGTTTTTT
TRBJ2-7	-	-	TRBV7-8	CASSLGTGSYYEQYF	TGTGCCAGCAGCCTCGGCACGGGGAGTTACTACGAGCAGTACTTC
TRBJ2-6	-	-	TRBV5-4	CASSKETGLGANVLTF	TGTGCCAGCAGCAAAGAAACAGGGTTGGGGGCCAACGTCCTGACTTTC
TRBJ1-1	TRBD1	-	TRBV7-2	CASSLFSDRPHEAFF	TGTGCCAGCAGCTTATTTTCGGACAGGCCCCACGAGGCTTTCTTT
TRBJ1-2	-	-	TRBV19	CASRGLDAPVYGYTF	TGTGCCAGTAGGGGGTTGGACGCTCCTGTTTATGGCTACACCTTC
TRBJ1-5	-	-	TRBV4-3	CASSQDISNQPQHF	TGCGCCAGCAGCCAAGATATTAGCAATCAGCCCCAGCATTTT
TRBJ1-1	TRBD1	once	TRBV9	CASSARGQGTEAFF	TGTGCCAGCAGCGCCCGTGGACAGGGCACTGAAGCTTTCTTT
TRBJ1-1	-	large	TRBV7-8	CASSLGSTANEAFF	TGTGCCAGCAGCTTAGGTTCGACCGCAAATGAAGCTTTCTTT
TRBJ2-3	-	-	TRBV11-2	CASSLALASSDTQYF	TGTGCCAGCAGCTTAGCTCTAGCAAGTTCAGATACGCAGTATTTT